Listed below are T cell receptor beta chains from one sample, sequenced in a study of blood T cell repertoires in COVID-19. Profiled with immunoSEQ multiplex PCR; TCRdb holds only in-frame clones, not every one. The sample lists around 66,000 clones, 70% to 90% occurring once. What was sequenced was peripheral blood. The receptors were gathered from a man in his sixties with acute or convalescent COVID-19. Both conserved end residues are part of each CDR3. Fields, in order: J gene, V gene, clone size, D gene, CDR3 DNA, CDR3 protein. The D gene is left open where the match is weak. A row's size may be missing; if present it is once, few, many or a size class.

>TRBJ1-2|TRBV4-2|NA|NA
TGTGCCAGCAGCCAAGGTGGAGGTTCCCCCTTAGTCAACTATGGCTACACCTTC
CASSQGGGSPLVNYGYTF
>TRBJ2-2|TRBV6-1|NA|NA
TGTGCCAGCAGTGAAGATCGTTGGGTGGGGCAGAGAACCGGGGAGCTGTTTTTT
CASSEDRWVGQRTGELFF
>TRBJ1-4|TRBV6-2/TRBV6-3|NA|TRBD1
TGTGCCAGCAGTCCCGGGACAGGGTCTAATGAAAAACTGTTTTTT
CASSPGTGSNEKLFF
>TRBJ2-5|TRBV7-2|NA|TRBD2
TGTGCCAGCAGGCTAGCGGGGCACGGAGAGACCCAGTACTTC
CASRLAGHGETQYF
>TRBJ2-5|TRBV11-2|NA|TRBD2
TGTGCCAGCAGCGATCGACTAGCGGGGGGCGGGGAGACCCAGTACTTC
CASSDRLAGGGETQYF
>TRBJ2-5|TRBV7-8|NA|TRBD2
TGTGCCATTGGGGGACTAGCGGAAGAGACCCAGTACTTC
CAIGGLAEETQYF
>TRBJ1-5|TRBV21-1|NA|NA
TGTGCCAGCAGCAAGTGTGTGTACAATCAGCCCCAGCATTTT
CASSKCVYNQPQHF
>TRBJ2-2|TRBV19|NA|NA
TGTGCCAGTAGTATGGGCATAGTTAACACCGGGGAGCTGTTTTTT
CASSMGIVNTGELFF
>TRBJ2-7|TRBV7-2|NA|TRBD2
TGTGCCAGCAGCAGTTTAGCGGGGGGCTTAAGCTCCTACGAGCAGTACTTC
CASSSLAGGLSSYEQYF
>TRBJ1-5|TRBV27|NA|NA
TGTGCCAGCAGTCCCCGGGGGGTTGGCAATCAGCCCCAGCATTTT
CASSPRGVGNQPQHF
>TRBJ2-7|TRBV18|NA|TRBD2
TGTGCCAGCTCACCGGGGCTGGTTCGAGCGGGGGACTACGAGCAGTACTTC
CASSPGLVRAGDYEQYF
>TRBJ2-5|TRBV7-9|NA|NA
TGTGCCAGCAGCTTAGCGAAAGGGGGAGAGACCCAGTACTTC
CASSLAKGGETQYF
>TRBJ2-5|TRBV19|NA|NA
TGTGCCAGTAGTAATGACGGTTCAGGGACCCAGTACTTC
CASSNDGSGTQYF
>TRBJ2-3|TRBV2|NA|TRBD2
TGTGCCAGCAGTGAGACTAGCGGGACTAGCACAGATACGCAGTATTTT
CASSETSGTSTDTQYF
>TRBJ2-2|TRBV10-3|few|NA
TGTGCCATCAGCACAAGGGGGGGGGCCGCGAACACCGGGGAGCTGTTTTTT
CAISTRGGAANTGELFF
>TRBJ2-3|TRBV3-1/TRBV3-2|few|NA
TGTGCCAGCAGCCAAGGGACATCGGACACAGATACGCAGTATTTT
CASSQGTSDTDTQYF
>TRBJ1-5|TRBV12-3/TRBV12-4|NA|NA
TGTGCCAGCAGTCACATTTACGATCAGCCCCAGCATTTT
CASSHIYDQPQHF
>TRBJ1-2|TRBV10-3|few|TRBD1
TGTGCCATCAGGGAAGGGACAGGGCAATATGGCTACACCTTC
CAIREGTGQYGYTF
>TRBJ1-1|TRBV5-1|once|TRBD1
TGCGCCAGCAGCCCTCAAACAGGGGGCACTGAAGCTTTCTTT
CASSPQTGGTEAFF
>TRBJ1-4|TRBV13|NA|TRBD1
TGTGCCAGCAGCTTATTCCGGGACAGGAGTAATGAAAAACTGTTTTTT
CASSLFRDRSNEKLFF
>TRBJ2-7|TRBV18|NA|NA
TGTGCCAGCTCACAGGGGACAACATACGAGCAGTACTTC
CASSQGTTYEQYF
>TRBJ1-5|TRBV4-2|NA|NA
TGTGCCAGCAGCCAAGATCTGGGGAGTAACAATCAGCCCCAGCATTTT
CASSQDLGSNNQPQHF